This entry lists 30 T cell receptor beta chains sequenced from one sample in a study of technical replicates of blood from a few donors. Clones were sequenced by immunoSEQ multiplex PCR, and TCRdb holds only the in-frame ones, with some missing. The top ten hold roughly 0.25% of the sample, which has 75,000 to 90,000 clones, 85% to 95% seen once. The sample consisted of T cells isolated from PBMCs. Every receptor here comes from a human donor in good health.

The V gene is TRBV6-6, the J gene TRBJ2-3, with 13 bases that match TRBD2. With V trimmed by 4 bases and J by 6 bases, 7 bases remained unmatched. The CDR3 is made up of 16 amino acids. The germline V gene encodes CDR1 MNHNY and CDR2 SVGAGI (reference sequence). Here the CDR3 DNA reads TGTGCCAGCAGTTCCGGACTAGCGGGAGAGTTTGATACGCAGTATTTT. This sequence encodes CASSSGLAGEFDTQYF.

The chain combines TRBV10-3 with TRBJ1-1; the D is unclear. There are 13 residues in the CDR3. CDR1 and CDR2 (germline): ENHRY, SYGVKD. Trimming pared 3 bases from V and 4 bases from J, leaving 9 bases between. The CDR3 DNA reads TGTGCCATCAGTGATGAGGTGGGCACTGAAGCTTTCTTT. It codes for CAISDEVGTEAFF.

CDR3 coding DNA: TGTGCCAGCAGCCCCAGTGGGAACACTGAAGCTTTCTTT. This gives the protein CASSPSGNTEAFF. The chain recombines TRBV7-3 with TRBJ1-1; D call uncertain. The V and J ends lost 5 bases and 1 base respectively, with 8 bases between them. This CDR3 has 13 amino acids. Germline CDR1 SGHTA, CDR2 FQGTGA. The complete variable domain, with remaining parts taken from reference TRBV7-3 and TRBJ1-1, reads GAGVSQTPSNKVTEKGKYVELRCDPISGHTALYWYRQSLGQGPEFLIYFQGTGAADDSGLPNDRFFAVRPEGSVSTLKIQRTERGDSAVYLCASSPSGNTEAFFGQGTRLTVV.

J is TRBJ2-1 and V is TRBV21-1; whether TRBD2, the table's D call, matches the DNA was not checked. TRBV21-1 is a recognized pseudogene. This CDR3 is built from 15 residues. CDR3 nucleotides: TGTGCCAGCGGGTTGGAGCGGTTAAGTTACAATGAGCAGTTCTTC. It is translated as CASGLERLSYNEQFF.

The chain uses TRBV7-2 and TRBJ2-2; D uncertain. Germline V lookup: CDR1 SGHTA, CDR2 FQGNSA. CDR3 length: 15 amino acids. V was cut by 2 bases and J by 1 base, with 8 bases left in between. CDR3 sequence (DNA): TGTGCCAGCAGCTTATCGGGTCGGAACACCGGGGAGCTGTTTTTT. Residues: CASSLSGRNTGELFF.

CDR3 loop: CASSLFGTGPSGANVLTF. The CDR3 region has the DNA TGTGCCAGCAGTTTGTTCGGGACAGGGCCCTCTGGGGCCAACGTCCTGACTTTC. V is TRBV27 and J is TRBJ2-6; 9 bases agree with TRBD1. With 3 bases clipped from V and 0 bases from J, the junction kept 6 bases outside the gene matches. Germline assignment: CDR1 MNHEY and CDR2 SMNVEV (reference sequence). CDR3 size: 18 residues.

The count of this clone is one. The chain couples TRBV28 to TRBJ1-2; the match to TRBD1 covers 11 bases. The J segment lost 4 bases and the V segment lost 5 bases, leaving 9 bases of the junction unmatched. CDR3 length: 16 amino acids. Germline lookup yields CDR1 MDHEN and CDR2 SYDVKM. CDR3 nucleotides: TGTGCCAGCAGTCGACCTATGGGACAGGGGGTCTATGGCTACACCTTC. Its protein product is CASSRPMGQGVYGYTF.

The rearrangement uses TRBV11-2 and TRBJ1-5; 11 bases match TRBD1. V shed 0 bases and J 2 bases; nucleotides not matched to a gene: 6. The CDR3 totals 18 residues. Per the germline V gene, CDR1 is SGHAT and CDR2 is FQNNGV. CDR3 bases: TGTGCCAGCAGCTTAGACGGGATGGGACAGGGGGGCAATCAGCCCCAGCATTTT. Its protein is CASSLDGMGQGGNQPQHF.

V and J are TRBV27 and TRBJ1-1; 9 bases map to TRBD1. The V gene's germline CDR1 is MNHEY and CDR2 SMNVEV (reference sequence). The J segment lost 6 bases and the V segment lost 8 bases, leaving 4 bases of the junction unmatched. The CDR3 is 12 amino acids. This CDR3 is CASAGQGAEAFF. In DNA form, the CDR3 reads TGTGCCAGCGCGGGACAGGGTGCTGAAGCTTTCTTT.

This clone occurred once. The chain couples TRBV5-1 to TRBJ1-4; D remains unclear. V lost 0 bases, J lost 8 bases, and 8 bases lay in between. The CDR3 covers 13 residues. CDR1 is SGHRS and CDR2 is YFSETQ in the germline V gene. The CDR3 DNA sequence: TGCGCCAGCAGCTTGGGACACCAAGAAAAACTGTTTTTT. It translates to CASSLGHQEKLFF.

The V call is TRBV28, the J call TRBJ2-7; TRBD2 might be the D (6 bases). The CDR3 sequence is 15 residues long. Deletions cut 7 bases from V and 2 bases from J, with 18 bases between. Germline-derived CDR1 and CDR2 are MDHEN and SYDVKM. CDR3 sequence (DNA): TGTGCCAGCACCACTGCCGGGACTTCCACCTACGAGCAGTACTTC. Its translation is CASTTAGTSTYEQYF.

V and J are TRBV7-2 and TRBJ2-5, with 8 bases fitting TRBD2. CDR3 length equals 15 residues. Per germline, CDR1 SGHTA and CDR2 FQGNSA. V was pared by 2 bases and J by 3 bases, with 5 bases of the junction left unmatched. DNA for the CDR3: TGTGCCAGCAGCTTACAAGCGGGGGTAAAAGAGACCCAGTACTTC. Protein product: CASSLQAGVKETQYF.

This chain connects TRBV4-1 to TRBJ1-2; D possibly corresponds to TRBD1 (5 bases). Germline CDR1 and CDR2: MGHRA and YSYEKL. This CDR3 is built from 14 residues. The V end lost 4 bases, the J end lost 8 bases, and 17 bases lay between the germline ends. Here the CDR3 reads CASSLVTRHRGYTF. CDR3 coding DNA: TGCGCCAGCAGCCTCGTAACCCGACACAGGGGCTACACCTTC.

The chain has TRBV2 and TRBJ1-1; weak D call: TRBD1 (6 bases). The V gene's germline CDR1 is SNHLY and CDR2 FYNNEI. With 7 bases removed from V and 6 bases from J, the gap between germline ends came to 21 bases. The CDR3 contains 15 residues. CDR3 nucleotide sequence: TGTGCCAGCATCTTCGAAGGGGGATCTAGGGCTGAAGCTTTCTTT. Protein: CASIFEGGSRAEAFF.

The V and J genes are TRBV15 and TRBJ2-3; tentatively, D is TRBD2 (6 bases). The V and J ends lost 8 bases and 1 base respectively, with 16 bases between them. In germline, CDR1 is LNHNV, CDR2 YYDKDF (reference sequence). This CDR3 spans 15 amino acids. The chain's CDR3 is CATAQRRVGTDTQYF. The CDR3 coding sequence is TGTGCCACCGCCCAAAGGAGGGTTGGCACAGATACGCAGTATTTT.

This clone was observed a few times. The gene calls are TRBV30 and TRBJ1-4; the D is unclear. Trimming removed 3 bases at V and 7 bases at J, with 12 bases between. This CDR3 has 13 residues. Germline CDR1 and CDR2: GTSNPN and SVGIG (reference sequence). The chain's CDR3 is CAWSFTSFEKLFF. The CDR3 DNA sequence: TGTGCCTGGAGCTTCACTTCTTTTGAAAAACTGTTTTTT.

J is TRBJ2-7 and V is TRBV29-1; D may be TRBD1 (6 bases). The CDR3 is 12 amino acids. V was clipped by 3 bases and J by 0 bases, with 6 bases between them. Germline CDR1 reads SQVTM; CDR2 reads ANQGSEA. The CDR3 nucleotides are TGCAGCGTTGAGGACAGCTCCTACGAGCAGTACTTC. Translation gives CSVEDSSYEQYF.

This chain links TRBV4-2 with TRBJ2-7, with 12 bases lining up with TRBD2. V was pared by 1 base and J by 6 bases, with 4 bases of the junction left unmatched. Germline CDR1 LGHNA, CDR2 YNFKEQ. The CDR3 consists of 15 residues. CDR3 sequence reads: CASSQGLAGDREQYF. The CDR3 DNA sequence: TGTGCCAGCAGCCAAGGACTAGCGGGGGATCGCGAGCAGTACTTC.

The gene calls are TRBV28 and TRBJ1-3; possible D gene TRBD1, 6 bases. CDR3 length equals 15 residues. CDR1 MDHEN and CDR2 SYDVKM come from the germline V gene. The V and J ends lost 2 bases and 0 bases respectively, with 8 bases between them. The CDR3 spells CASSLQTGSGNTIYF. The DNA of the CDR3 is TGTGCCAGCAGTTTACAGACAGGCTCTGGAAACACCATATATTTT.

This chain joins TRBV30 and TRBJ1-3, with a weak D call TRBD1 (6 bases). V gave up 7 bases and J gave up 4 bases, with 20 bases separating them. Germline CDR1 is GTSNPN and CDR2 is SVGIG (reference sequence). This CDR3 has 15 amino acids. The CDR3 spells CALRWGQGSGNTIYF. The CDR3 DNA sequence: TGTGCCTTACGGTGGGGGCAGGGGTCAGGAAACACCATATATTTT. Complete variable domain (other parts from reference TRBV30 and TRBJ1-3): SQTIHQWPATLVQPVGSPLSLECTVEGTSNPNLYWYRQAAGRGLQLLFYSVGIGQISSEVPQNLSASRPQDRQFILSSKKLLLSDSGFYLCALRWGQGSGNTIYFGEGSWLTVV.

The chain joins TRBV6-6 to TRBJ2-1; 11 bases map to TRBD2. With 2 bases clipped from V and 5 bases from J, the junction kept 5 bases outside the gene matches. The CDR3 is 16 amino acids. The germline V gene has CDR1 MNHNY and CDR2 SVGAGI (reference sequence). In DNA form, the CDR3 reads TGTGCCAGCAGTTACCCGACTAGCGGGAACAACAATGAGCAGTTCTTC. Its protein is CASSYPTSGNNNEQFF.

The CDR3 DNA is TGTGCCAGCAGTTTCTCACCCGGGACAGGGAACACTGAAGCTTTCTTT. Protein product: CASSFSPGTGNTEAFF. The rearrangement joins TRBV27 to TRBJ1-1, with TRBD1 matching 8 bases. The trim removed 3 bases at V and 1 base at J, leaving 7 bases unmatched. The CDR3 contains 16 residues. CDR1 is MNHEY, CDR2 SMNVEV, per germline (reference sequence).

This clone was recorded only once. J is TRBJ1-2 and V is TRBV4-1; TRBD1 matches 8 bases. CDR1 is MGHRA and CDR2 is YSYEKL in the germline V gene. V trimming: 1 base; J trimming: 10 bases; junction bases outside the gene matches: 11. This CDR3 comprises 15 residues. The CDR3 DNA reads TGCGCCAGCAGCCAAGCGGGGCGACAGGGGAGAGTCTACACCTTC. Protein sequence: CASSQAGRQGRVYTF.

The rearrangement joins TRBV5-1 to TRBJ2-7; no clear D. The CDR3 contains 15 residues. CDR1 is SGHRS, CDR2 YFSETQ, per germline. Deletions cut 4 bases from V and 3 bases from J, with 17 bases between. This chain's CDR3 is CASSHDTPRFYEQYF. CDR3 nucleotides: TGCGCCAGCAGCCATGACACCCCCCGCTTCTACGAGCAGTACTTC.

V usage is TRBV29-1 and J usage is TRBJ2-2, with a weak D call TRBD1 (6 bases). The germline V gene has CDR1 SQVTM and CDR2 ANQGSEA. V lost 4 bases, J lost 2 bases, and 8 bases lay in between. This CDR3 is 13 amino acids long. DNA of the CDR3: TGCAGCGTTGGAGGGACAAACACCGGGGAGCTGTTTTTT. Translated, it gives CSVGGTNTGELFF.

The chain carries TRBV30 and TRBJ1-6, with 8 bases aligning to TRBD1. V lost 3 bases, J lost 8 bases, and 6 bases stayed unmatched. From germline, CDR1 is GTSNPN and CDR2 SVGIG (reference sequence). The CDR3 runs to 14 residues. The CDR3 DNA reads as TGTGCCTGGAGCTCGGGACAGGTTTATTCACCCCTCCACTTT. Translating it yields CAWSSGQVYSPLHF.

The chain is built from TRBV6-5 and TRBJ2-7; 10 bases agree with TRBD2. CDR1 is MNHEY and CDR2 is SVGAGI in the germline V gene. The CDR3 totals 15 residues. V shed 6 bases and J 4 bases; nucleotides not matched to a gene: 9. The CDR3 loop reads CASRQQREGRYEQYF. The DNA of the CDR3 is TGTGCCAGCAGACAACAGCGGGAGGGCAGGTACGAGCAGTACTTC.

CDR3 bases: TGTGCCAGCAGCTTAGGTTCGTGGGGGCAGGCAGATACGCAGTATTTT. It yields the protein CASSLGSWGQADTQYF. The chain has TRBV7-6 and TRBJ2-3; possible D gene TRBD1, 6 bases. This CDR3 spans 16 amino acids. The V end was cut by 1 base, the J end by 4 bases, with 15 bases between. Per germline, CDR1 SGHVS and CDR2 FNYEAQ. Using reference TRBV7-6 and TRBJ2-3 for the parts outside the CDR3, the full variable domain is GAGVSQSPRYKVTKRGQDVALRCDPISGHVSLYWYRQALGQGPEFLTYFNYEAQQDKSGLPNDRFSAERPEGSISTLTIQRTEQRDSAMYRCASSLGSWGQADTQYFGPGTRLTVL.

The chain is built from TRBV6-6 and TRBJ1-1, with no clear D. The V and J ends lost 4 bases and 8 bases respectively, with 20 bases between them. The CDR3 has 15 residues. Germline-derived CDR1 and CDR2 are MNHNY and SVGAGI (reference sequence). CDR3 sequence reads: CASSWFRDGLWEAFF. The CDR3 DNA is TGTGCCAGCAGTTGGTTTCGGGATGGTTTGTGGGAAGCTTTCTTT.

This sequence joins TRBV27 and TRBJ1-5, with 7 bases aligning to TRBD1. This CDR3 has 14 amino acids. Per germline, CDR1 MNHEY and CDR2 SMNVEV (reference sequence). V lost 5 bases to trimming and J lost 6 bases; unmatched junction nucleotides: 7. The CDR3 sequence: CASSPRQGRQPQHF. The CDR3 region has the DNA TGTGCCAGCAGTCCCCGACAGGGTCGTCAGCCCCAGCATTTT.